A single TCR beta chain is shown here with its context. The sample belongs to a study of ipilimumab plus nivolumab after autologous stem cell transplantation. V shed 5 bases and J shed 6 bases, with 7 bases lying between them. Germline-derived CDR1 and CDR2 are SGHRS and YFSETQ. The CDR3 is 11 amino acids. Sequenced by immunoSEQ multiplex PCR; TCRdb stores in-frame clones only, minus some. Here the sample spans over 75,000 clones, approximately 83% being singletons. The V call is TRBV5-1, the J call TRBJ2-3; the D is unclear. The TCR comes from a male donor with diffuse large B-cell lymphoma. The sequenced sample was PBMCs, obtained in a trial of ipilimumab plus nivolumab as post-transplant consolidation. CDR3 bases: TGCGCCAGCAGATACGAGGATACGCAGTATTTT. It codes for CASRYEDTQYF.